This TCR beta chain was profiled in a study of blood T cell repertoires in COVID-19. Repertoires were generated with immunoSEQ multiplex PCR, while TCRdb's copy carries only in-frame clones and drops some. This repertoire shows about 200,000 clones, around 82% found once; its top ten account for around 7.3%. Germline assignment: CDR1 SNHLY and CDR2 FYNNEI. J was trimmed by 6 bases and V by 2 bases; bases with no gene match: 20. This CDR3 comprises 20 residues. This clonotype was obtained from an older woman with acute or convalescent COVID-19. The chain combines TRBV2 with TRBJ2-1; 9 positions match TRBD2. Input material: peripheral blood. CDR3 sequence: CASSEFSSAVVSGGRNEQFF. CDR3 bases: TGTGCCAGCAGTGAATTTTCGTCTGCGGTCGTTAGCGGGGGCCGCAATGAGCAGTTCTTC.